This T cell receptor (beta chain) is drawn from a study of OX40 agonist ivuxolimab in advanced cancers. Study results and limitations: Partial responders at 0.1-3.0 mg/kg showed near-lowest clonal expansion. Expanded clones were, on average, more numerous among CD8+ T cells than CD4+.

With respect to this clone: Its matching antigen is unknown.

CDR1 and CDR2 from the germline V gene are SEHNR and FQNEAQ (reference sequence). The trim removed 5 bases at V and 8 bases at J, leaving 12 bases unmatched. The CDR3 is made up of 15 amino acids. Produced via immunoSEQ multiplex PCR; TCRdb's table is partial and in-frame only. The sample has about 38,000 clones; about three quarters are singletons. The material was CD4+ or CD8+ T cells sorted from blood, obtained in a trial of the OX40 agonist ivuxolimab. The sequence came from an adult with an advanced solid tumor such as melanoma, head and neck, liver or kidney cancer. The chain joins TRBV7-9 to TRBJ1-2, with 9 bases lining up with TRBD1. The CDR3 region is CASSLKTQGAEGYTF. In nucleotides, the CDR3 is TGTGCCAGCAGCCTCAAGACACAGGGGGCTGAGGGCTACACCTTC.